The rows below give T cell receptor beta chains drawn from one sample of a study of shared clonotypes between healthy human individuals. Here immunoSEQ multiplex PCR was the method, and the copy in TCRdb shows in-frame clones only, minus some. The sample records over 850,000 clones, 78% being singletons. What was sequenced was memory CD4+ T cells from PBMCs. The receptors were gathered from a man between 18 and 29 years old in good health. Some clones in this sample may be carry-over from other donors' samples. The CDR3 runs from the conserved cysteine through the conserved F or W. The D gene is left open where the match is weak. Not all rows give a size; the values are once, few, many and, for expanded clones, a class.

J gene: TRBJ2-2; V gene: TRBV19; clone size: -; D gene: TRBD1; CDR3 DNA: TGTGCCACCCACCCGACACAGGGGGGCACCGGGGAGCTGTTTTTT; CDR3 protein: CATHPTQGGTGELFF
J gene: TRBJ2-3; V gene: TRBV7-3; clone size: -; D gene: -; CDR3 DNA: TGTGCCAGCAGCTTTAGTGTAGATACGCAGTATTTT; CDR3 protein: CASSFSVDTQYF
J gene: TRBJ2-7; V gene: TRBV7-2; clone size: -; D gene: TRBD2; CDR3 DNA: TGTGCCAGCAGCTTAAATGGTGGTAGGTGGCGGGAGACCTACGAGCAGTACTTC; CDR3 protein: CASSLNGGRWRETYEQYF
J gene: TRBJ2-3; V gene: TRBV4-3; clone size: -; D gene: -; CDR3 DNA: TGCGCCAGCAGCCAAAGACAGGGCACAGATACGCAGTATTTT; CDR3 protein: CASSQRQGTDTQYF
J gene: TRBJ1-4; V gene: TRBV30; clone size: few; D gene: -; CDR3 DNA: TGTGCCTGGAGTGTGGGGGGACCTAGGGAAAAACTGTTTTTT; CDR3 protein: CAWSVGGPREKLFF
J gene: TRBJ1-1; V gene: TRBV20-1; clone size: few; D gene: -; CDR3 DNA: TGCAGTGTTAGGAACACTGAAGCTTTCTTT; CDR3 protein: CSVRNTEAFF
J gene: TRBJ1-1; V gene: TRBV5-1; clone size: once; D gene: TRBD1; CDR3 DNA: TGCGCCAGCAGCTTGGAGACAGGGGGGGAAGCTTTCTTT; CDR3 protein: CASSLETGGEAFF
J gene: TRBJ2-1; V gene: TRBV7-3; clone size: -; D gene: TRBD2; CDR3 DNA: TGTGCCAGCAGCCCTTCGGGGGGAGGCTCCTACAATGAGCAGTTCTTC; CDR3 protein: CASSPSGGGSYNEQFF
J gene: TRBJ1-1; V gene: TRBV15; clone size: -; D gene: TRBD1; CDR3 DNA: TGTGCCACCAGCAGCCCAGGGGGAGCTTTCTTT; CDR3 protein: CATSSPGGAFF
J gene: TRBJ2-7; V gene: TRBV5-1; clone size: -; D gene: -; CDR3 DNA: TGCGCCAGCAGCTCGACCCCCTTGCGGGCTACCTACGAGCAGTACTTC; CDR3 protein: CASSSTPLRATYEQYF